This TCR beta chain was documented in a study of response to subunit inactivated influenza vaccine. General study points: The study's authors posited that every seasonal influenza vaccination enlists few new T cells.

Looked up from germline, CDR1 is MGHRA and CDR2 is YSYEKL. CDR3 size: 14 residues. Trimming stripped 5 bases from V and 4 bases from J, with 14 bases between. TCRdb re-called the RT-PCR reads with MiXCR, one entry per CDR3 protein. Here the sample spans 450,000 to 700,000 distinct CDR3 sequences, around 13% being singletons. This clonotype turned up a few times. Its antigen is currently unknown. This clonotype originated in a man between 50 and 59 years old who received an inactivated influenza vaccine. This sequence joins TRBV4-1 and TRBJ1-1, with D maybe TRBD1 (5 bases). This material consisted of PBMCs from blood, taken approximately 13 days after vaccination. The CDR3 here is CASSNPPQGTEAFF. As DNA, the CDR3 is TGCGCCAGCAGCAACCCTCCCCAGGGCACTGAAGCTTTCTTT.